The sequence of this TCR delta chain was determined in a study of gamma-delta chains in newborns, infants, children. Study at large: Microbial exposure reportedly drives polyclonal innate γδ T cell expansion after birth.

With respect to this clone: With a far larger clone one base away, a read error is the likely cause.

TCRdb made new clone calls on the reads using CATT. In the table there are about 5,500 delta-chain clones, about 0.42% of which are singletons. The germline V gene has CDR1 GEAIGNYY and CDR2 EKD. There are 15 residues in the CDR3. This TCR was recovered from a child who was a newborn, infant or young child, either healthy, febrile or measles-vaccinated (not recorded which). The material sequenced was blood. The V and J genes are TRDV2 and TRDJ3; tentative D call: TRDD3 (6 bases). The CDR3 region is CACDTGSWGTRQMFF. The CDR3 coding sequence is TGTGCCTGTGACACTGGCTCCTGGGGCACCCGACAGATGTTTTTC.